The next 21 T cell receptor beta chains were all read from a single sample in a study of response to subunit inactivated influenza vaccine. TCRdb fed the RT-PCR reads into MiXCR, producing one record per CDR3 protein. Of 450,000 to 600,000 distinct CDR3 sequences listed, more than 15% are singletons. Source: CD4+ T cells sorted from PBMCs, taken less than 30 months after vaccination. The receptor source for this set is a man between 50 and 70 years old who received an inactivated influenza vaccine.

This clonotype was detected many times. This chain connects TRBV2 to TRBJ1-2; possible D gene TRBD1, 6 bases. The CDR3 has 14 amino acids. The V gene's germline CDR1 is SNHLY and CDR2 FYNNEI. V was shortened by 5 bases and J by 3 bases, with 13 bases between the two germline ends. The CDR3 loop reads CASSKTGIYYGYTF. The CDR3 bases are TGTGCCAGCAGTAAAACAGGGATTTACTATGGCTACACCTTC.

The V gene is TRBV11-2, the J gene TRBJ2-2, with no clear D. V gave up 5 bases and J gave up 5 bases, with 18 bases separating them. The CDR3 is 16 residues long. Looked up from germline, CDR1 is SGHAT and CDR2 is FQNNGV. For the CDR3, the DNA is TGTGCCAGCAGCCAAAGTGGATCCCTAACAACCGGGGAGCTGTTTTTT. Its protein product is CASSQSGSLTTGELFF.

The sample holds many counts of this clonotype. DNA of the CDR3: TGCAGCGTTGGGAAGAGGAACACTGAAGCTTTCTTT. Its protein product is CSVGKRNTEAFF. The chain joins TRBV29-1 to TRBJ1-1, with D hard to call. The germline V gene encodes CDR1 SQVTM and CDR2 ANQGSEA. The CDR3 has 12 amino acids. Trimming cost V 4 bases and J 1 base, with 7 bases left between them.

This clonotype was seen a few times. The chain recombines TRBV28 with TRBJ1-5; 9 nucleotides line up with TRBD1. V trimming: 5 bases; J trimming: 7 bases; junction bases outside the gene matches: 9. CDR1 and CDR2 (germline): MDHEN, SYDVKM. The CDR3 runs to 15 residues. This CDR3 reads CASSALDRGGQPQHF. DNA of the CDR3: TGTGCCAGCAGTGCCCTGGACAGGGGAGGACAGCCCCAGCATTTT.

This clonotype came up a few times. The DNA of the CDR3 is TGTGCCAGCAGTGTTGGATTCGGCAGCACAGATACGCAGTATTTT. Translation: CASSVGFGSTDTQYF. The chain uses TRBV2 and TRBJ2-3, with no clear D. Germline CDR1 reads SNHLY; CDR2 reads FYNNEI. V shed 4 bases and J shed 0 bases, with 11 bases lying between them. The CDR3 is 15 amino acids.

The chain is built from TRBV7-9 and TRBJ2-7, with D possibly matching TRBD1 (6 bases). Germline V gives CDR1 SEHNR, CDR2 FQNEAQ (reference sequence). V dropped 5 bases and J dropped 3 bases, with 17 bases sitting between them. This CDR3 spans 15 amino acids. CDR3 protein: CASSPGVRALYEQYF. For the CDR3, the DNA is TGTGCCAGCAGCCCAGGGGTAAGGGCACTCTACGAGCAGTACTTC. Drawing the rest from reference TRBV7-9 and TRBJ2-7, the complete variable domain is DTGVSQNPRHKITKRGQNVTFRCDPISEHNRLYWYRQTLGQGPEFLTYFQNEAQLEKSRLLSDRFSAERPKGSFSTLEIQRTEQGDSAMYLCASSPGVRALYEQYFGPGTRLTVT.

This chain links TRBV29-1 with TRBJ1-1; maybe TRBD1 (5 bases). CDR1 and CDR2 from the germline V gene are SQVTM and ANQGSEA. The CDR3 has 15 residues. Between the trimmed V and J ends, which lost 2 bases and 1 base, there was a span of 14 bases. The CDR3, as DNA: TGCAGCGTTGAAAAGGGGCAAAGGCAGAACACTGAAGCTTTCTTT. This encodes CSVEKGQRQNTEAFF.

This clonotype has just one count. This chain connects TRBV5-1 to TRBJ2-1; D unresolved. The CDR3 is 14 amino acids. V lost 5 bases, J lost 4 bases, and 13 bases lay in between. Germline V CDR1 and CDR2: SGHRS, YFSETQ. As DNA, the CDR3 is TGCGCCAGCAGTCCGCCAGGAATATACAATGAGCAGTTCTTC. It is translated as CASSPPGIYNEQFF.

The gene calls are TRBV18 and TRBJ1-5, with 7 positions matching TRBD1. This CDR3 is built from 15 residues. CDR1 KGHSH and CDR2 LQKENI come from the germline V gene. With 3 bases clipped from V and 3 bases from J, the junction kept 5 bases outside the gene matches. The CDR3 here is CASSPQTGNNQPQHF. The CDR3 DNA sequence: TGTGCCAGCTCACCTCAGACAGGGAACAATCAGCCCCAGCATTTT.

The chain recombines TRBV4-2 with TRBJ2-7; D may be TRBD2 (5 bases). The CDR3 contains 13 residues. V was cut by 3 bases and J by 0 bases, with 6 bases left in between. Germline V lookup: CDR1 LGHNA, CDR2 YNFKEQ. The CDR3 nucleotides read TGTGCCAGCAGCCAGCGGGCCTCCTACGAGCAGTACTTC. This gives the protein CASSQRASYEQYF.

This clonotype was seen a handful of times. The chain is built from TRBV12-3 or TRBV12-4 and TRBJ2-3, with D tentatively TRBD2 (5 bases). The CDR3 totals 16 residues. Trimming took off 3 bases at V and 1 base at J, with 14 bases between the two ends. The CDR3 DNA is TGTGCCAGCAGTTTCCCACAAGTTAGCGGCACAGATACGCAGTATTTT. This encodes CASSFPQVSGTDTQYF.

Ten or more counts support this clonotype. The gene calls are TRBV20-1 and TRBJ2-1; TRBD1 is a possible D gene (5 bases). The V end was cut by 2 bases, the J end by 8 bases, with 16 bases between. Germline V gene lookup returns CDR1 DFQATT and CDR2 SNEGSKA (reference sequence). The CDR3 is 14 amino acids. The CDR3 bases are TGCAGTGCTAGACGCGAACAGGTCTCCGATGAGCAGTTCTTC. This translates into CSARREQVSDEQFF.

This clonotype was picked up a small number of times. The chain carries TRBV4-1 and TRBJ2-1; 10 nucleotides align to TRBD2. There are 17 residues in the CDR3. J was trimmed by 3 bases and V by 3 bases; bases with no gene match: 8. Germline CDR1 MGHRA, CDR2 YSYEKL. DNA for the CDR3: TGCGCCAGCAGCCAGACCTTACTAGCGGGGATCTACAATGAGCAGTTCTTC. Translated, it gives CASSQTLLAGIYNEQFF.

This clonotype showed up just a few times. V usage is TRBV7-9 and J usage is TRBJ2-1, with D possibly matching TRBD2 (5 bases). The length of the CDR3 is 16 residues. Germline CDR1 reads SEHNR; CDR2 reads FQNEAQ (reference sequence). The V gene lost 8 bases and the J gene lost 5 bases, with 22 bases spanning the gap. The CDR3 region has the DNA TGTGCCAGCCGATCCGGGATGGGGTCCCGAAACAATGAGCAGTTCTTC. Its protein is CASRSGMGSRNNEQFF.

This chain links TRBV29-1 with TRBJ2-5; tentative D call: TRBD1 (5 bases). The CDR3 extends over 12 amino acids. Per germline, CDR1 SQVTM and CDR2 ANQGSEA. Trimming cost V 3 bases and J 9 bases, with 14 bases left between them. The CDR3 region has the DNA TGCAGCGTTGACCCCCAAGGGGCAGCCCAGTACTTC. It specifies CSVDPQGAAQYF.

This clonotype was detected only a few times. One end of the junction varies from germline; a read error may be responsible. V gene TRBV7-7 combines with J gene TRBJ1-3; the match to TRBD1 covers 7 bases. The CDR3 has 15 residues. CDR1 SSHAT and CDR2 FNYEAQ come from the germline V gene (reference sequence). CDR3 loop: CASSLAPGQGNTIYF. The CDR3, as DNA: TGTGCTAGCAGCTTAGCTCCGGGACAGGGAAACACCATATATTTT.

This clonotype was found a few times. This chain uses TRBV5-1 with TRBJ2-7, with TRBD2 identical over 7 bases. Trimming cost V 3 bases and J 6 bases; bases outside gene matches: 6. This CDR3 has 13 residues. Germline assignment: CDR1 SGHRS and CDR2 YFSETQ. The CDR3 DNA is TGCGCCAGCAGCTCGGATGGCGGGAGCGAGCAGTACTTC. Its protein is CASSSDGGSEQYF.

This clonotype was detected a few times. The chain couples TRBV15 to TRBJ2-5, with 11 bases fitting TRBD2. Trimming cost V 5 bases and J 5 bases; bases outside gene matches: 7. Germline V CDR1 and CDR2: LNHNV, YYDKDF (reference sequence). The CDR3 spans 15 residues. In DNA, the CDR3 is TGTGCCACCAGCCCTGATCTAGCGGGAGGCGAGACCCAGTACTTC. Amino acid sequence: CATSPDLAGGETQYF.

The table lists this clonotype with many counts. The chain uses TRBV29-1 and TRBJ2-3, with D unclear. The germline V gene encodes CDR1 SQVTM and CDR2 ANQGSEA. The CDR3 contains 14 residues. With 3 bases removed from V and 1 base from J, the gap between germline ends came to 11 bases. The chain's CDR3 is CSVDSVIGTDTQYF. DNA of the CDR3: TGCAGCGTTGATAGTGTAATCGGCACAGATACGCAGTATTTT.

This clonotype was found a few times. Written as DNA, the CDR3 is TGTGCCAGCAGTCCTGACAGACTTAGGCAGTTCTTC. Translation: CASSPDRLRQFF. This chain links TRBV12-3 or TRBV12-4 with TRBJ2-1, with TRBD1 as a possible D gene (5 bases). Trimming took off 5 bases at V and 12 bases at J, with 14 bases between the two ends. The CDR3 has 12 amino acids.

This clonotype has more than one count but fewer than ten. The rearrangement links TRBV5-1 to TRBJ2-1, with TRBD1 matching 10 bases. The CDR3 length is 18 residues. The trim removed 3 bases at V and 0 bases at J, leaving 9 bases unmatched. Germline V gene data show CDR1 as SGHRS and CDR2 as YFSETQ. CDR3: CASSSGQGVTSSYNEQFF. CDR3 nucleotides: TGCGCCAGCAGCTCCGGACAGGGGGTAACAAGCTCCTACAATGAGCAGTTCTTC.